Shown below are 6 T cell receptor beta chains from a single sample sequenced in a study of T-cell memory formation after mild COVID-19 (dated by TCRdb to about 2021). The library was obtained by 5' RACE. The instrument given in TCRdb is Illumina NovaSeq 6000. TCRdb trimmed the raw reads at Q25, called clones with MiXCR and kept productive beta chains. Here each entry gathers all rows of one CDR3 protein and keeps the most common genes and DNA. The sample includes 500,000 to 600,000 distinct CDR3 sequences, with about a sixth observed a single time. The ten largest clones capture 9.5% to 15% of the sample. The sequencing input was PBMCs or a T cell subset sorted from them (not recorded which). The origin of the receptors is an adult woman who had mild COVID-19 (a few samples of this study predate the infection). The sample titles of this study are shuffled in the database, so cell type and time point are left out; the donor was told from shared clones.

This clonotype came up many times. This sequence joins TRBV11-2 and TRBJ2-1; the match to TRBD2 covers 10 bases. J was trimmed by 6 bases and V by 4 bases; bases with no gene match: 9. Germline CDR1 reads SGHAT; CDR2 reads FQNNGV. The CDR3 covers 16 residues. CDR3 sequence (DNA): TGTGCCAGCAGCTCATTGGGGACTAGCGATCGCAATGAGCAGTTCTTC. Protein: CASSSLGTSDRNEQFF.

This chain uses TRBV6-6 with TRBJ1-3; TRBD1 might be the D (5 bases). Trimming pared 2 bases from V and 8 bases from J, leaving 10 bases between. The germline gives CDR1 MNHNY, CDR2 SVGAGI (reference sequence). This CDR3 region has 13 residues. In nucleotides, the CDR3 is TGTGCCAGCAGTTACGCGGGGACGGACACCATATATTTT. It translates to CASSYAGTDTIYF.

This chain connects TRBV30 to TRBJ1-1, with TRBD1 matching over 8 bases. Germline CDR1 is GTSNPN and CDR2 is SVGIG (reference sequence). J was trimmed by 5 bases and V by 0 bases; bases with no gene match: 5. There are 14 residues in the CDR3. DNA of the CDR3: TGTGCCTGGAGTGTGGACAGGGAAGGAACTGAAGCTTTCTTT. Translated: CAWSVDREGTEAFF.

This clonotype has a handful of counts. The chain links TRBV5-1 to TRBJ2-1; the D is unclear. Germline loops: CDR1 SGHRS, CDR2 YFSETQ. The CDR3 loop spans 13 amino acids. V lost 4 bases and J lost 5, with 10 bases in between. CDR3: CASSVETNNEQFF. The CDR3 DNA is TGCGCCAGCAGCGTCGAAACCAACAATGAGCAGTTCTTC.

The chain combines TRBV2 with TRBJ1-1; D remains unclear. The CDR3 totals 14 residues. Germline V lookup: CDR1 SNHLY, CDR2 FYNNEI. V lost 4 bases, J lost 1 base, and 10 bases lay in between. CDR3 in DNA: TGTGCCAGCAGTGTAGAACAGAAGAACACTGAAGCTTTCTTT. Translated: CASSVEQKNTEAFF.

This clonotype was found many times. The chain employs TRBV27 and TRBJ2-1; D perhaps matches TRBD1 (5 bases). The CDR3 extends over 12 amino acids. The germline V gene has CDR1 MNHEY and CDR2 SMNVEV (reference sequence). V was cut by 2 bases and J by 16 bases, with 15 bases left in between. The CDR3 sequence is CASSLEKWGHFF. CDR3 sequence (DNA): TGTGCCAGCAGTTTAGAGAAGTGGGGCCATTTCTTC.